One TCR beta chain is described in this entry. Its target antigen remains unknown. Per-nucleotide qualities are absent, and no much larger clonotype sits a single base away. Every donor was a healthy Caucasian. The data derive from a study of identical twins (dated by TCRdb to about 2016). General notes on the study: To test whether fetal clonotypes persist, the study used deep sequencing on TCR alpha and beta repertoires from monozygotic twins, unrelated adults of various ages, and cord blood. To rule out contamination, replicate twin experiments were performed at different times with different library preparation protocols. Points the paper makes about the study in general: Compared with coincidental sharing between unrelated individuals, out-of-frame TCR alpha sequences shared between twins showed an excess of sequences with low generation probability. In monozygotic twins, recombination models systematically underestimated out-of-frame TCR alpha sharing, but the models matched the sharing seen between unrelated individuals. Fewer insertions were carried by abundant cord blood beta clonotypes, a similar but weaker trend appeared in young adult naive repertoires, and no such trend appeared in memory repertoires. Invariant T cells such as MAIT and iNKT could partly confound zero-insertion analyses, though diverse VJ usage argued against this for most clonotypes. In beta out-of-frame sequences, excess twin sharing was weaker, because having fewer shared sequences lowered the signal-to-noise ratio. Because the same donors could not be followed over many years, the conclusions relied on cross-sectional statistical analysis.

The germline V gene gives CDR1 as WSHSY and CDR2 as SAAADI. Clipping removes 8 bases from V and 4 bases from J, with 12 as the unmatched junction base count. Including the terminal cysteine and phenylalanine, the CDR3 comprises 15 residues. Solely the CDR3 DNA is kept, with 45 bases framed from the first base. Preparation of the library involved 5' RACE. The run used an Illumina HiSeq 2000. Template switching introduced a universal primer binding site; the final cDNA contained a unique molecular identifier, enabling accurate counting of TCR cDNA molecules. First-strand cDNA for TCR alpha and beta chains was synthesized from specific primers in the conserved constant-segment region. To control for contamination, every cDNA library carried two barcodes: a SMART-Mk sample barcode plus Illumina barcodes. Two successive PCR steps introduced TruSeq adapter sequences along with Illumina sample barcodes. The Illumina HiSeq platform was used with custom primers to sequence TCR alpha and beta cDNA libraries. The authors' pipeline ran thus. Unique molecular identifiers were extracted from raw reads with MiGEC, and CDR3 positions were determined with MiXCR. Recombination models were inferred per individual with the repgenHMM and IGoR tools using an EM algorithm. The analysis of shared clonotypes was done with the tcR package in R, with sharing normalized by the product of cloneset sizes. To study raw recombination free of thymic and clonal selection effects, out-of-frame nonproductive sequences were analyzed. TCRdb trimmed public reads at Q25 via fastp, called clones via MiXCR and kept in-frame beta chains. Entries are consolidated by CDR3 protein sequence, retaining the most common genes and DNA. In this record, the V and J calls reflect TCRdb's handling and not the investigators' own analysis. The sample table contains more than 1.5 million distinct CDR3 sequences; only one count was recorded for under 35% of them. The ten largest clones take up approximately 0.29% of the sample.

The receptor's source is a newborn girl in good health. The V gene is TRBV10-2 and the J gene is TRBJ2-3; TRBD2 aligns with 7 central bases. The material sequenced was cord blood. The CDR3 here reads CASRTTSRGSDTQYF. The nucleotide sequence reads TGCGCCAGCCGAACGACTAGCCGGGGGTCAGATACGCAGTATTTT.